The source of this T cell receptor (beta chain) is a study of blood T cell repertoires in COVID-19. This clone occurred many times. The V gene's germline CDR1 is SQVTM and CDR2 ANQGSEA. The CDR3 is 14 residues long. V was clipped by 0 bases and J by 2 bases, with 11 bases between them. Under the authors' procedure: The authors estimated nucleated cell counts from reference gene primer amplification. Profiling relied on immunoSEQ multiplex PCR, and the TCRdb table lists in-frame clones only, not all of them. V, J and clone size derive from that table, while D and trimming were established from the DNA sequence. Of around 55,000 clones listed, roughly 80% were seen once; the top ten hold around 5.9%.

The TCR sequence derives from a human donor in a cohort sampled during active or convalescent COVID-19. The specimen was peripheral blood. The V and J genes are TRBV29-1 and TRBJ2-7, with D uncertain. In nucleotides, the CDR3 is TGCAGCGTTGAAGATGGTAGAGCCCCCTACGAGCAGTACTTC. Its translation is CSVEDGRAPYEQYF.